This record concerns one TCR beta chain sequence. It has no known antigen specificity. No base qualities exist here, and no much larger clone lies one base off it. This entry comes from a study of Ad26.COV2.S vaccination and SARS-CoV-2 variants (TCRdb year 2021). At the level of the whole study: Vaccine-arm donors came from COV1001, a multicentre, randomized, double-blind, placebo-controlled phase I-IIa trial of Ad26.COV2.S in healthy adults. Ad26.COV2.S was given intramuscularly at 5x10^10 or 1x10^11 viral particles, as a single shot or as two shots 56 days apart. Sequencing of the TCRbeta repertoire served to evaluate the specificity and breadth of SARS-CoV-2-reactive T cell receptors following Ad26.COV2.S vaccination. A total of roughly 30 samples were included in the TCR-sequenced set, comprising around 19 Ad26.COV2.S vaccine recipients, 5 placebo recipients and 8 SARS-CoV-2 convalescent individuals. Trial participants were randomized into five groups of five, in which low-dose or high-dose Ad26.COV2.S was given once or twice, or placebo was given on both occasions. Investigators did not know the trial group allocation while performing experiments and assessing outcomes.

What the study reported, not specific to this receptor: Vaccine and placebo recipients had similar non-spike TCR breadth, a finding consistent with the vaccine containing only spike. After vaccination, spike-specific CD8+ and CD4+ T cell responses were reported to show substantial breadth. Higher spike-specific TCR breadth was observed in Ad26.COV2.S recipients than in placebo recipients (P = 0.0014). The study was not powered to compare responses between vaccine doses or regimens. According to the authors, total T cell responses may have been underestimated by the TCR breadth and depth analyses.

TCRbeta CDR3 regions were sequenced with the immunoSEQ Assay. After extraction, genomic DNA underwent amplification by bias-controlled multiplex PCR, followed by high-throughput sequencing. The original pipeline was this. To quantify the absolute abundance of every unique TCRbeta CDR3 region, sequences were collapsed and filtered. T cell fraction was estimated by normalizing TCRbeta template counts to usable DNA, which was measured by amplifying reference genes present in all nucleated cells. Repertoire TCRs were annotated as SARS-CoV-2-specific when V gene, CDR3 amino acid sequence and J gene were exactly matched to a known reactive TCR set. The reference SARS-CoV-2 TCR set was derived from MIRA and filtered for enrichment in COVID-19-positive ImmuneCODE repertoires, a step that removed public or cross-reactive TCRs. Using the MIRA antigens, annotated TCRs were further analysed by specific ORF or by position within an ORF. Breadth was defined as the number of annotated unique rearrangements divided by the total number of unique productive rearrangements, and depth was defined as the summed frequency of the annotated unique rearrangements. TCR breadth was compared between groups using two-sided Wilcoxon rank-sum tests. TCRdb retrieved this table from immuneACCESS and kept in-frame rearrangements only. Not all clones are present; in checked studies, unresolved V genes account for under half, and no reason is known for the remainder. The V and J calls and clone size come from that table; D and trimming were worked out from the DNA. The sample table records hundreds of thousands of clones; more than 70% of these occur just once. Jointly, the top ten make up over 1.3% of the sample.

The germline V gene supplies CDR1 MNHEY and CDR2 SVGAGI. The germline ends are 13 bases apart after V is trimmed by 0 bases and J by 4 bases. Measured from the cysteine to the phenylalanine, the CDR3 is 15 residues long. Only CDR3 DNA remains: 45 bases, in frame from the first base. The treatment or condition label for this specimen denotes: roughly 20 received Ad26.COV2.S at low or high dose, single or two shots; five or six received placebo; per-sample allocation not given. Repertoires of vaccine and placebo recipients were sequenced from samples collected on day 63 after the first injection. Between 29 July and 7 August 2020, Cohort 1b enrolled approximately 26 adults aged 18-55 years at one site in Boston, USA. Ad26.COV2.S consisted of a replication-incompetent adenovirus type 26 vector by which a prefusion-stabilized SARS-CoV-2 spike protein from the original Wuhan strain was expressed.

Material: peripheral blood, obtained in a trial of Ad26.COV2.S vaccine versus placebo. The sequence was collected from a person between 18 and 59 years old who received the Ad26.COV2.S COVID-19 vaccine or a placebo. The rearrangement joined TRBV6-5 to TRBJ2-7, with TRBD2 perhaps the D gene, on 5 matching bases. The CDR3 protein: CASSYSMERTYEQYF. The DNA reads as follows: TGTGCCAGCAGTTACTCGATGGAGCGGACGTACGAGCAGTACTTC.